What follows are 22 T cell receptor beta chains derived from one specimen sequenced in a study of T cell responses to AZD1222 COVID-19 vaccine. Profiled with immunoSEQ multiplex PCR; TCRdb holds only in-frame clones, not every one. The sample has 170,000 or so clones, around 90% seen once. The sequencing here drew on peripheral blood, taken 28 days after the second AZD1222 dose. The receptors stem from an adult who received the AZD1222 COVID-19 vaccine.

This clone was counted a single time. The rearrangement joins TRBV19 to TRBJ1-1; 10 positions agree with TRBD1. The germline gives CDR1 LNHDA, CDR2 SQIVND (reference sequence). The CDR3 consists of 12 residues. Trimming took 5 bases from V and 12 from J; bases not matched to a gene: 6. The CDR3 nucleotides are TGTGCCAGTAGTGTGACAGGGGGCAAAACTTTCTTT. Residues: CASSVTGGKTFF.

The V call is TRBV7-3, the J call TRBJ2-3; TRBD1 matches at 10 bases. Per germline, CDR1 SGHTA and CDR2 FQGTGA. The junction had 1 base not matched to a gene; V was cut back by 1 base and J by 3 bases. The CDR3 has 15 residues. As DNA, the CDR3 is TGTGCCAGCAGCTTAATGGGACAGGGGACAGATACGCAGTATTTT. Amino acids: CASSLMGQGTDTQYF.

The chain uses TRBV5-1 and TRBJ2-3; 7 bases fit TRBD1. This CDR3 is 14 amino acids long. Looked up from germline, CDR1 is SGHRS and CDR2 is YFSETQ. V was clipped by 2 bases and J by 4 bases; unmatched bases: 4. The CDR3 loop is CASSFNDRADTQYF. The DNA of the CDR3 is TGCGCCAGCAGCTTCAATGACAGGGCAGATACGCAGTATTTT. Looking up the rest from reference TRBV5-1 and TRBJ2-3 gives the full variable domain: KAGVTQTPRYLIKTRGQQVTLSCSPISGHRSVSWYQQTPGQGLQFLFEYFSETQRNKGNFPGRFSGRQFSNSRSEMNVSTLELGDSALYLCASSFNDRADTQYFGPGTRLTVL.

CDR3 region: CASSLRGQTEETQYF. In DNA, the CDR3 is TGTGCCAGCAGCTTACGTGGGCAGACCGAAGAGACCCAGTACTTC. The chain is built from TRBV7-3 and TRBJ2-5; no definite D call. V gave up 2 bases and J gave up 3 bases, with 13 bases separating them. The CDR3 consists of 15 residues. Germline V CDR1 and CDR2: SGHTA, FQGTGA.

This clone was seen only once. The gene calls are TRBV9 and TRBJ2-2; D perhaps matches TRBD1 (6 bases). The CDR3 has 18 residues. CDR1 and CDR2 from the germline V gene are SGDLS and YYNGEE. V gave up 4 bases and J gave up 0 bases, with 19 bases separating them. CDR3 in DNA: TGTGCCAGCAGCCAGCCATCAAGGGACATGACGAACACCGGGGAGCTGTTTTTT. It yields the protein CASSQPSRDMTNTGELFF.

The CDR3 loop is CASSPDLGQGGEKLFF. The CDR3 bases are TGTGCCAGCAGTCCTGATCTCGGACAGGGGGGTGAAAAACTGTTTTTT. The chain links TRBV11-2 to TRBJ1-4, with 10 bases that match TRBD1. This CDR3 contains 16 residues. The trim removed 6 bases at V and 7 bases at J, leaving 11 bases unmatched. CDR1 is SGHAT, CDR2 FQNNGV, per germline.

This clone was found once. This chain uses TRBV19 with TRBJ2-6; TRBD1 might be the D (5 bases). The CDR3 is 15 amino acids. Deletions cut 5 bases from V and 4 bases from J, with 12 bases between. Germline V gene data show CDR1 as LNHDA and CDR2 as SQIVND (reference sequence). CDR3 protein: CASSFQGTGANVLTF. CDR3 coding DNA: TGTGCCAGTAGTTTTCAGGGAACGGGGGCCAACGTCCTGACTTTC. The full variable domain, with the rest looked up from reference TRBV19 and TRBJ2-6, is DGGITQSPKYLFRKEGQNVTLSCEQNLNHDAMYWYRQDPGQGLRLIYYSQIVNDFQKGDIAEGYSVSREKKESFPLTVTSAQKNPTAFYLCASSFQGTGANVLTFGAGSRLTVL.

The V call is TRBV29-1, the J call TRBJ2-7; perhaps TRBD1 as D (6 bases). CDR3 size: 14 residues. Germline lookup yields CDR1 SQVTM and CDR2 ANQGSEA. V gave up 4 bases and J gave up 1 base, with 14 bases separating them. CDR3 sequence (DNA): TGCAGCGTTGTAAGTCCGGGACATTCCTACGAGCAGTACTTC. Protein product: CSVVSPGHSYEQYF.

The chain carries TRBV4-2 and TRBJ2-3; no clear D. Germline-derived CDR1 and CDR2 are LGHNA and YNFKEQ. V gave up 0 bases and J gave up 2 bases, with 15 bases separating them. CDR3 length: 17 amino acids. The CDR3 region has the DNA TGTGCCAGCAGCCAAGATGATGGCAGAGGTTTCACAGATACGCAGTATTTT. Translated, it gives CASSQDDGRGFTDTQYF.

The chain is built from TRBV7-2 and TRBJ2-3; TRBD1 is a possible D gene (6 bases). V lost 5 bases and J 7 bases, leaving 16 bases between the germline ends. Germline values: CDR1 SGHTA, CDR2 FQGNSA. The CDR3 consists of 14 residues. The chain's CDR3 is CASSRSQGSHTQYF. The CDR3 bases are TGTGCCAGCAGCCGGTCACAGGGTTCTCATACGCAGTATTTT.

The V gene is TRBV3-1 (or the pseudogene TRBV3-2), the J gene TRBJ2-7; 11 nucleotides line up with TRBD1. The CDR3 spans 16 residues. Germline trimming cut 0 bases from V and 1 base from J; bases unmatched to any gene: 2. Germline loops: CDR1 LGHDT, CDR2 YNNKEL (reference sequence). The CDR3 coding sequence is TGTGCCAGCAGCCAAGAGGGACAGGGGGTTTCCTACGAGCAGTACTTC. This codes for CASSQEGQGVSYEQYF.

J is TRBJ1-4 and V is TRBV19, with 11 bases that match TRBD1. Trimming took 7 bases from V and 7 from J; bases not matched to a gene: 5. The CDR3 covers 14 residues. Germline lookup yields CDR1 LNHDA and CDR2 SQIVND (reference sequence). CDR3 sequence reads: CASNSGTGGEKLFF. The CDR3 DNA is TGTGCCAGTAACTCCGGGACAGGGGGTGAAAAACTGTTTTTT.

The chain has TRBV5-1 and TRBJ2-7; the D is unclear. From germline, CDR1 is SGHRS and CDR2 YFSETQ. The CDR3 sequence is 13 residues long. V was trimmed by 4 bases and J by 2 bases, leaving 10 bases between them. The CDR3 protein is CASSPGRPYEQYF. CDR3 coding DNA: TGCGCCAGCAGCCCTGGCAGGCCCTACGAGCAGTACTTC.

The DNA of the CDR3 is TGTGCCAGCAGTGCCCAGGGCAATCAGCCCCAGCATTTT. Protein sequence: CASSAQGNQPQHF. This chain joins TRBV12-3 or TRBV12-4 and TRBJ1-5; D unresolved. The CDR3 loop spans 13 amino acids. V gave up 5 bases and J gave up 2 bases, with 7 bases separating them.

The chain combines TRBV11-1 with TRBJ1-1; D unclear. The CDR3 has 15 residues. CDR1 is SGHAT, CDR2 FQDESV, per germline (reference sequence). V lost 1 base and J 11 bases, leaving 20 bases between the germline ends. The CDR3 is CASSLGVAGPRVAFF. CDR3 coding DNA: TGTGCCAGCAGCTTAGGTGTCGCAGGTCCGCGGGTGGCTTTCTTT. Full variable domain (rest looked up from reference TRBV11-1 and TRBJ1-1): EAEVAQSPRYKITEKSQAVAFWCDPISGHATLYWYRQILGQGPELLVQFQDESVVDDSQLPKDRFSAERLKGVDSTLKIQPAELGDSAMYLCASSLGVAGPRVAFFGQGTRLTVV.

The CDR3 DNA reads as TGTGCCACCCAACTGGGATTATCGGTAGCCAAAAACATTCAGTACTTC. Translation: CATQLGLSVAKNIQYF. The chain uses TRBV2 and TRBJ2-4, with D uncertain. The CDR3 runs to 16 residues. Germline V gives CDR1 SNHLY, CDR2 FYNNEI. V lost 10 bases and J lost 0, with 19 bases in between.

In DNA form, the CDR3 reads TGTGCCAGCAGCCAGCTACAGGGATGGGGGAGTGAGCAGTTCTTC. Its translation: CASSQLQGWGSEQFF. The gene calls are TRBV5-6 and TRBJ2-1, with D possibly TRBD1 on 6 matching bases. The CDR3 has 15 residues. Germline V gene lookup returns CDR1 SGHDT and CDR2 YYEEEE. V lost 4 bases and J 9 bases, leaving 20 bases between the germline ends. Together with reference TRBV5-6 and TRBJ2-1, the CDR3 gives the full variable domain: DAGVTQSPTHLIKTRGQQVTLRCSPKSGHDTVSWYQQALGQGPQFIFQYYEEEERQRGNFPDRFSGHQFPNYSSELNVNALLLGDSALYLCASSQLQGWGSEQFFGPGTRLTVL.

The V and J genes are TRBV13 and TRBJ2-3; D gene unclear. Germline V CDR1 and CDR2: PRHDT, FYEKMQ (reference sequence). V gave up 5 bases and J gave up 4 bases, with 13 bases separating them. This CDR3 region has 14 residues. For the CDR3, the DNA is TGTGCCAGCAGCCCCCCCCCTGCCTCAGATACGCAGTATTTT. Amino acid sequence: CASSPPPASDTQYF.

The chain employs TRBV7-2 and TRBJ2-2; possible D gene TRBD1, 7 bases. Trimming stripped 1 base from V and 2 bases from J, with 14 bases between. Germline assignment: CDR1 SGHTA and CDR2 FQGNSA. The CDR3 contains 17 residues. The CDR3 DNA reads as TGTGCCAGCAGCTTAGTCCCCCAGGGGGGTAACACCGGGGAGCTGTTTTTT. Translated: CASSLVPQGGNTGELFF.

This rearrangement joins TRBV9 to TRBJ2-7, with 8 bases that match TRBD1. J gave up 2 bases and V 0 bases, and 1 base lay outside the gene matches. In germline, CDR1 is SGDLS, CDR2 YYNGEE. The CDR3 length is 14 residues. The CDR3, as DNA: TGTGCCAGCAGCGTAGGGACAGGGACCTACGAGCAGTACTTC. The encoded protein is CASSVGTGTYEQYF.

The CDR3 protein is CASSLSGGTAAYEQYF. CDR3 DNA sequence: TGTGCCAGCAGTTTATCGGGGGGGACAGCAGCCTACGAGCAGTACTTC. This chain connects TRBV27 to TRBJ2-7; D might be TRBD1 or TRBD2, each matching 7 bases. Trimming pared 0 bases from V and 2 bases from J, leaving 14 bases between. The CDR3 contains 16 residues. Germline V CDR1 and CDR2: MNHEY, SMNVEV (reference sequence).

This chain joins TRBV11-2 and TRBJ2-1; 7 bases fit TRBD1. There are 14 residues in the CDR3. The germline CDR1 and CDR2 sequences are SGHAT and FQNNGV. V lost 5 bases to trimming and J lost 7 bases; unmatched junction nucleotides: 8. DNA of the CDR3: TGTGCCAGCAGCATATCCGGGACAGCAAATGAGCAGTTCTTC. It is translated as CASSISGTANEQFF.